This T cell receptor beta chain was recorded in a study of shared clonotypes between healthy human individuals. The data were produced by immunoSEQ multiplex PCR, yet TCRdb's version contains in-frame clones alone and is incomplete. The table shows hundreds of thousands of clones, with about two thirds occurring only once. V shed 5 bases, J shed 5 bases, and the junction held 5 bases outside the gene matches. Per germline, CDR1 SGHVS and CDR2 FQNEAQ. CDR3 size: 14 residues. This sequence was found in a woman in her twenties or thirties in good health. V is TRBV7-8 and J is TRBJ2-1; 8 bases fit TRBD1. Sample: memory CD4+ T cells sorted from blood. Regarding subset: CD45RA-negative fraction. The CDR3 here is CASSMGQDNNEQFF. CDR3 nucleotide sequence: TGTGCCAGCAGCATGGGACAGGACAACAATGAGCAGTTCTTC. Together with reference TRBV7-8 and TRBJ2-1, the CDR3 gives the full variable domain: GAGVSQSPRYKVAKRGQDVALRCDPISGHVSLFWYQQALGQGPEFLTYFQNEAQLDKSGLPSDRFFAERPEGSVSTLKIQRTQQEDSAVYLCASSMGQDNNEQFFGPGTRLTVL.